This T cell receptor beta chain was sequenced during a study of cytomegalovirus exposure and HLA in healthy donors. Study overall: Of several hundred genotyped donors, around 80% grouped in the Caucasian-associated ancestry cluster. General study points: Cytomegalovirus status, reportedly, was diagnosed with high specificity and sensitivity by the classifier. In a later analysis, around 18,000 TCR beta sequences were associated with HLA alleles at 0.05 false discovery rate.

PCR used 60 Vbeta primers and 13 Jbeta primers. The table came from immunoSEQ multiplex PCR; TCRdb's copy has only in-frame clones and leaves some out. This sample yields around 130,000 clones, of which roughly 77% are seen a single time; 5.5% to 6% belongs to the top ten. Points on this clone: Antigen: not known.

Sequenced material: PBMCs. The source of this sequence is a woman in her thirties or forties in good health and CMV-seropositive.

The CDR3 protein is CAWSAGTGSEKLFF. The CDR3 coding sequence is TGTGCCTGGAGTGCAGGGACAGGGTCTGAAAAACTGTTTTTT. V gene TRBV30 combines with J gene TRBJ1-4; TRBD1 matches at 9 bases. Germline values: CDR1 GTSNPN, CDR2 SVGIG (reference sequence). This CDR3 region has 14 residues. The J segment lost 7 bases and the V segment lost 1 base, leaving 4 bases of the junction unmatched.